Below, 21 T cell receptor beta chains from the same sample are listed, as sequenced in a study of beta chain features in type 1 diabetes. Of the isolated RNA, all was reverse transcribed, and so the sequenced material was expressed TCRB transcripts. Measured with immunoSEQ multiplex PCR; TCRdb has only the in-frame clones, and not every one. The sample shows 500,000 to 700,000 clones, less than 20% of them seen only once. The source material was naive CD4+ T cells from blood. The receptors stem from a man aged 18 to 29 in good health.

The V gene is TRBV5-1, the J gene TRBJ2-1; 8 bases fit TRBD1. After removal of 0 bases from V and 3 bases from J, the junction contained 2 bases not matched to a gene. The CDR3 totals 15 residues. Germline CDR1 reads SGHRS; CDR2 reads YFSETQ. CDR3 bases: TGCGCCAGCAGCTTGGAGGGACAGGACTACAATGAGCAGTTCTTC. Protein sequence: CASSLEGQDYNEQFF.

The rearrangement joins TRBV7-2 to TRBJ2-4, with D possibly TRBD1 on 6 matching bases. Per the germline V gene, CDR1 is SGHTA and CDR2 is FQGNSA. V was cut by 5 bases and J by 2 bases, with 13 bases left in between. This CDR3 contains 15 residues. The CDR3 region has the DNA TGTGCCAGCAGCCGGAAGACAGGTTCCAAAAACATTCAGTACTTC. Its translation is CASSRKTGSKNIQYF.

A few counts support this clone. V is TRBV5-4 and J is TRBJ2-5; D unclear. The CDR3 is made up of 14 amino acids. The V end lost 10 bases, the J end lost 4 bases, and 20 bases lay between the germline ends. Germline V lookup: CDR1 SGHNT, CDR2 YYREEE (reference sequence). As DNA, the CDR3 is TGTGCCTATAAGTACTCGCCCGAGCGAGAGACCCAGTACTTC. It is translated as CAYKYSPERETQYF.

A few counts support this clone. The rearrangement links TRBV27 to TRBJ2-3; possibly TRBD1 or TRBD2 for D (6 bases each). V lost 4 bases, J lost 6 bases, and 23 bases lay in between. The CDR3 runs to 17 residues. CDR1 MNHEY and CDR2 SMNVEV come from the germline V gene (reference sequence). This CDR3 is CASSSPMRGAWGDTQYF. CDR3 DNA sequence: TGTGCCAGCAGTTCCCCTATGAGGGGGGCCTGGGGGGATACGCAGTATTTT.

The genes are TRBV18 and TRBJ2-6; weak D call: TRBD1 (6 bases). This CDR3 comprises 17 residues. Germline V lookup: CDR1 KGHSH, CDR2 LQKENI. Trimming pared 3 bases from V and 0 bases from J, leaving 12 bases between. CDR3 sequence (DNA): TGTGCCAGCTCACCGGCAGGGGCCACCTCTGGGGCCAACGTCCTGACTTTC. Translating gives CASSPAGATSGANVLTF.

This clone appeared a few times. The rearrangement uses TRBV2 and TRBJ2-7; 13 bases are a match to TRBD2. Germline values: CDR1 SNHLY, CDR2 FYNNEI. V was clipped by 7 bases and J by 9 bases; unmatched bases: 6. This CDR3 is 13 amino acids long. In DNA form, the CDR3 reads TGTGCCAGCAAAGGACTAGCGGGAGCCCCGCAGTACTTC. It is translated as CASKGLAGAPQYF.

This clone was detected a few times. The rearrangement uses TRBV28 and TRBJ1-1; the D gene is possibly TRBD1 (5 bases). The CDR3 covers 14 residues. Trimming took off 3 bases at V and 10 bases at J, with 18 bases between the two ends. Germline loops: CDR1 MDHEN, CDR2 SYDVKM. The CDR3, as DNA: TGTGCCAGCAGTTTCGTGGTCAGGGAGGTTGGAGCTTTCTTT. It codes for CASSFVVREVGAFF.

This clone was observed a few times. V and J are TRBV19 and TRBJ2-7, with D perhaps being TRBD1 or TRBD2 (5 bases each). Germline CDR1 LNHDA, CDR2 SQIVND (reference sequence). Trimming removed 4 bases from V and 2 bases from J, with 18 bases in between. This CDR3 has 16 amino acids. Here the CDR3 reads CASSKNRDRTTYEQYF. The CDR3 nucleotides read TGTGCCAGTAGTAAGAACCGGGACCGAACAACCTACGAGCAGTACTTC.

The V call is TRBV11-1, the J call TRBJ1-4; D remains unclear. V was trimmed by 4 bases and J by 1 base, leaving 7 bases between them. There are 14 residues in the CDR3. From germline, CDR1 is SGHAT and CDR2 FQDESV (reference sequence). CDR3 sequence (DNA): TGTGCCAGCAGCTCGTACGGAACTAATGAAAAACTGTTTTTT. Protein sequence: CASSSYGTNEKLFF. Based on the CDR3 plus reference TRBV11-1 and TRBJ1-4, the full variable domain is EAEVAQSPRYKITEKSQAVAFWCDPISGHATLYWYRQILGQGPELLVQFQDESVVDDSQLPKDRFSAERLKGVDSTLKIQPAELGDSAMYLCASSSYGTNEKLFFGSGTQLSVL.

The V gene is TRBV9, the J gene TRBJ2-3, with 11 bases matching TRBD2. CDR3 size: 15 residues. Trimming at V came to 0 bases and at J to 7 bases, leaving 4 bases not matched to a gene. Germline V gene data show CDR1 as SGDLS and CDR2 as YYNGEE. Here the CDR3 reads CASSVASSGRHTQYF. The CDR3 DNA is TGTGCCAGCAGCGTAGCTTCTAGCGGGAGGCATACGCAGTATTTT.

V gene TRBV14 combines with J gene TRBJ2-5; D not resolved. Trimming pared 3 bases from V and 4 bases from J, leaving 3 bases between. The CDR3 covers 11 residues. Germline CDR1 is SGHDN and CDR2 is FVKESK. The CDR3 region has the DNA TGTGCCAGCAGCCATCGAGAGACCCAGTACTTC. Protein: CASSHRETQYF.

This clone was observed a handful of times. The chain uses TRBV18 and TRBJ2-4, with D perhaps TRBD1 or TRBD2 (6 bases each). Trimming shortened V by 6 bases and J by 0 bases, and 27 bases separated the two germline ends. The germline V gene has CDR1 KGHSH and CDR2 LQKENI. The CDR3 extends over 20 amino acids. CDR3 region: CASSPNTRGGTPLAKNIQYF. As DNA, the CDR3 is TGTGCCAGCTCTCCGAACACGAGAGGGGGGACCCCCTTAGCCAAAAACATTCAGTACTTC.

This clone appeared a single time. The rearrangement joins TRBV9 to TRBJ1-2; 9 nucleotides line up with TRBD1. The V and J ends lost 0 bases and 6 bases, in that order; junction bases with no gene match: 6. Germline CDR1 and CDR2: SGDLS and YYNGEE. The CDR3 is 15 residues long. CDR3 bases: TGTGCCAGCAGCGTAGGAGGGACAGGGTCGAATGGCTACACCTTC. This sequence encodes CASSVGGTGSNGYTF.

This clone was observed a few times. The chain joins TRBV10-3 to TRBJ1-2; TRBD1 is a possible D gene (6 bases). The CDR3 extends over 14 amino acids. CDR1 and CDR2 from the germline V gene are ENHRY and SYGVKD. The germline V and J ends were trimmed by 11 bases and 3 bases, with 19 bases remaining between them. The CDR3 loop is CAARSGTSDYGYTF. CDR3 nucleotides: TGTGCCGCCCGGAGTGGGACATCGGACTATGGCTACACCTTC.

The genes are TRBV19 and TRBJ2-1; 8 bases fit TRBD1. V gave up 7 bases and J gave up 5 bases; unmatched junction bases: 7. The CDR3 extends over 14 amino acids. Germline V CDR1 and CDR2: LNHDA, SQIVND (reference sequence). The CDR3 region has the DNA TGTGCCAGTACCCTGACAGGGGCAAACAATGAGCAGTTCTTC. Its protein is CASTLTGANNEQFF.

V usage is TRBV6-5 and J usage is TRBJ1-2; 8 bases align to TRBD1. The V segment lost 5 bases and the J segment 4 bases; nucleotides outside the gene matches: 3. In germline, CDR1 is MNHEY, CDR2 SVGAGI. This CDR3 has 13 amino acids. The CDR3 sequence: CASSLTGGYGYTF. CDR3 DNA sequence: TGTGCCAGCAGTCTCACAGGGGGCTATGGCTACACCTTC.

The J gene is TRBJ1-2, the V gene TRBV28; no firm D call. In germline, CDR1 is MDHEN, CDR2 SYDVKM. The CDR3 extends over 14 amino acids. Trimming took 6 bases from V and 7 from J, leaving 18 bases between them. In DNA form, the CDR3 reads TGTGCCAGCAGAGATCCCCGCAGCACCGTTGGCTACACCTTC. Encoded protein: CASRDPRSTVGYTF.

The V gene is TRBV4-2, the J gene TRBJ1-4; D is perhaps TRBD1 (6 bases). The CDR3 runs to 13 residues. Germline CDR1 LGHNA, CDR2 YNFKEQ. This CDR3 is CGSTGTSNEKLFF. The CDR3 nucleotides read TGTGGGTCAACAGGGACTTCTAATGAAAAACTGTTTTTT.

The chain links TRBV15 to TRBJ1-2, with 9 bases that match TRBD1. CDR1 and CDR2 from the germline V gene are LNHNV and YYDKDF (reference sequence). V gave up 3 bases and J gave up 4 bases; unmatched junction bases: 6. This CDR3 has 15 amino acids. The CDR3 here is CATSRGTGQAYGYTF. The CDR3, as DNA: TGTGCCACCAGCAGGGGGACAGGGCAGGCCTATGGCTACACCTTC.

CDR3 residues: CASSFSQPGSNQPQHF. The CDR3 bases are TGTGCCAGCAGTTTTTCCCAACCTGGATCCAATCAGCCCCAGCATTTT. V usage is TRBV27 and J usage is TRBJ1-5, with D hard to call. The V and J ends lost 3 bases and 3 bases respectively, with 15 bases between them. The CDR3 length is 16 residues. The germline V gene encodes CDR1 MNHEY and CDR2 SMNVEV (reference sequence).

V usage is TRBV5-1 and J usage is TRBJ1-2; no reliable D call. The germline CDR1 and CDR2 sequences are SGHRS and YFSETQ. CDR3 length: 14 residues. Trimming removed 2 bases at V and 6 bases at J, with 14 bases between. The CDR3 spells CASSFPGPRDGYTF. The DNA of the CDR3 is TGCGCCAGCAGCTTTCCTGGGCCTAGAGATGGCTACACCTTC.